A selection of T cell receptor beta chains follows, all from one sample in a study of T cell responses to AZD1222 COVID-19 vaccine. Libraries were prepared by immunoSEQ multiplex PCR; TCRdb keeps only in-frame clonotypes and omits some of them. The top ten clones hold 5% to 7% of a sample with about 130,000 clones, 88% of them seen once. The sample in question was peripheral blood, obtained 28 days after the second AZD1222 dose. All receptors come from an adult who received the AZD1222 COVID-19 vaccine. CDR3s include the opening cysteine and the closing phenylalanine or tryptophan. D genes are given only for firm matches. The size of a clone is reported for some rows only, either as once, few or many, or as a class for expanded clones.

d_call clone_size j_call v_call cdr3_aa cdr3_nt
. . TRBJ2-2 TRBV5-1 CASSLGQSNTGELFF TGCGCCAGCAGCTTGGGACAGTCGAACACCGGGGAGCTGTTTTTT
TRBD1 . TRBJ2-5 TRBV5-1 CASGTGQGIGETQYF TGCGCCAGCGGGACCGGACAGGGAATAGGAGAGACCCAGTACTTC
TRBD1 . TRBJ1-5 TRBV2 CASAGTGGNQPQHF TGTGCCAGCGCGGGGACAGGGGGCAATCAGCCCCAGCATTTT
. . TRBJ1-1 TRBV5-6 CASSLVQGDTEAFF TGTGCCAGCAGCTTGGTACAAGGCGACACTGAAGCTTTCTTT
. few TRBJ1-5 TRBV2 CASSRDTYNQPQHF TGTGCCAGCAGTCGCGACACCTACAATCAGCCCCAGCATTTT
. . TRBJ2-1 TRBV5-6 CASSHPRGELYNEQFF TGTGCCAGCAGCCACCCCCGCGGCGAACTCTACAATGAGCAGTTCTTC
. . TRBJ2-7 TRBV6-5 CASSTAGYEQYF TGTGCCAGCAGTACCGCGGGCTACGAGCAGTACTTC
. . TRBJ2-1 TRBV5-4 CASSSDTLIYNEQFF TGTGCCAGCAGCTCCGACACACTGATATACAATGAGCAGTTCTTC
TRBD1 . TRBJ1-5 TRBV6-6 CASSSPGTGRNQPQHF TGTGCCAGCAGTTCCCCCGGGACAGGGAGGAATCAGCCCCAGCATTTT
. . TRBJ1-3 TRBV11-3 CASSLAAWGTANTIYF TGTGCCAGCAGCTTAGCCGCTTGGGGCACCGCCAACACCATATATTTT
. few TRBJ1-6 TRBV4-1 CASSQVKQDNSPLHF TGCGCCAGCAGCCAAGTCAAACAGGATAATTCACCCCTCCACTTT
TRBD1 . TRBJ2-3 TRBV27 CASSPNTPDRVTQYF TGTGCCAGCAGTCCAAATACCCCGGACAGGGTTACGCAGTATTTT
. . TRBJ1-5 TRBV7-9 CASSRRGEPQHF TGTGCCAGCAGCCGAAGGGGGGAGCCCCAGCATTTT
. . TRBJ2-2 TRBV19 CASSIRLTNTGELFF TGTGCCAGTAGTATTAGGCTAACAAACACCGGGGAGCTGTTTTTT
. once TRBJ1-2 TRBV7-2 CASSAPFRYGYTF TGTGCCAGCAGCGCGCCATTCCGGTATGGCTACACCTTC
. . TRBJ1-4 TRBV12-3/TRBV12-4 CASSFGEKLFF TGTGCCAGCAGTTTTGGGGAAAAACTGTTTTTT
TRBD2 . TRBJ2-3 TRBV3-1/TRBV3-2 CASSLRTSGNTDTQYF TGTGCCAGCAGCCTCAGGACTAGCGGGAACACAGATACGCAGTATTTT
TRBD2 . TRBJ2-1 TRBV2 CAAGLAGGNNEQFF TGTGCCGCCGGACTAGCGGGAGGAAACAATGAGCAGTTCTTC
. . TRBJ2-6 TRBV28 CASSLWVGGTGANVLTF TGTGCCAGCAGTTTATGGGTGGGTGGCACTGGGGCCAACGTCCTGACTTTC
TRBD2 . TRBJ2-1 TRBV7-7 CASSLDAGGNNEQFF TGTGCTAGCAGCTTAGATGCGGGGGGTAACAATGAGCAGTTCTTC
TRBD1 . TRBJ1-5 TRBV7-8 CASSYDRGFNQPQHF TGTGCCAGCAGTTATGACAGGGGATTCAATCAGCCCCAGCATTTT
. . TRBJ1-4 TRBV9 CASSHDPGNEKLFF TGTGCCAGCAGCCACGACCCGGGTAATGAAAAACTGTTTTTT
. . TRBJ2-7 TRBV18 CASSRGMGTEEEQYF TGTGCCAGCTCACGGGGGATGGGGACGGAGGAGGAGCAGTACTTC
TRBD2 . TRBJ2-7 TRBV2 CASSEAGLAGSYEQYF TGTGCCAGCAGTGAAGCTGGACTAGCGGGGTCCTACGAGCAGTACTTC
TRBD1 . TRBJ1-3 TRBV7-8 CASSPRDRAVNTIYF TGTGCCAGCAGCCCCCGGGACAGGGCGGTAAACACCATATATTTT
TRBD1 . TRBJ2-2 TRBV4-3 CASSQDLVTGGTGELFF TGCGCCAGCAGCCAAGATCTTGTGACAGGGGGTACCGGGGAGCTGTTTTTT
. . TRBJ2-3 TRBV7-6 CASSSEGIGTDTQYF TGTGCCAGCAGTTCCGAAGGGATAGGGACAGATACGCAGTATTTT
. . TRBJ2-3 TRBV27 CASRRTGLATSTDTQYF TGTGCCAGCAGAAGAACGGGGCTAGCGACTAGCACAGATACGCAGTATTTT
TRBD1 . TRBJ2-7 TRBV6-5 CASRTGGIVYEQYF TGTGCCAGCCGGACAGGGGGTATCGTCTACGAGCAGTACTTC
. . TRBJ2-5 TRBV10-2 CASSESRTAARTQYF TGCGCCAGCAGTGAGTCGAGGACGGCTGCGCGGACCCAGTACTTC
TRBD1 . TRBJ1-4 TRBV3-1/TRBV3-2 CASSQDRVRGEKLFF TGTGCCAGCAGCCAGGACAGGGTAAGAGGTGAAAAACTGTTTTTT
TRBD1 . TRBJ1-3 TRBV15 CATSRERQGVNTIYF TGTGCCACCAGCAGAGAAAGACAGGGAGTAAACACCATATATTTT
. . TRBJ2-7 TRBV27 CASSLGDSVKYF TGTGCCAGCAGTTTAGGGGACTCGGTAAAGTACTTC
TRBD1 . TRBJ2-6 TRBV13 CASSLRGRGANVLTF TGTGCCAGCAGCTTAAGGGGGCGCGGGGCCAACGTCCTGACTTTC
TRBD1 . TRBJ1-3 TRBV5-1 CASSETPTGTGNTIYF TGCGCCAGCAGCGAGACCCCGACAGGGACTGGAAACACCATATATTTT
. . TRBJ1-5 TRBV7-9 CASSGEGPQHF TGTGCCAGCAGCGGGGAGGGACCCCAGCATTTT
. . TRBJ2-2 TRBV5-1 CASSPGENRELFF TGCGCCAGCTCCCCAGGGGAGAACAGGGAGCTGTTTTTT
. . TRBJ2-5 TRBV10-1 CASSQAGEVGTQYF TGCGCCAGCAGCCAAGCAGGGGAGGTCGGGACCCAGTACTTC
. . TRBJ1-4 TRBV18 CASSPAGSVATNEKLFF TGTGCCAGCTCACCTGCGGGCAGCGTTGCAACTAATGAAAAACTGTTTTTT
TRBD1 . TRBJ1-5 TRBV19 CASSETGGNQPQHF TGTGCCAGTAGTGAGACAGGGGGCAATCAGCCCCAGCATTTT
. . TRBJ2-1 TRBV3-1/TRBV3-2 CASSQDRLDNEQFF TGTGCCAGCAGCCAAGATCGACTGGACAATGAGCAGTTCTTC
. . TRBJ2-7 TRBV16 CASSQTYEQYF TGTGCCAGCAGCCAAACCTACGAGCAGTACTTC
. . TRBJ1-5 TRBV4-1 CASSGQSQPQHF TGCGCCAGCAGCGGCCAGAGCCAGCCCCAGCATTTT